This TCR beta chain was observed in a study of T cell repertoires in cytomegalovirus infection. Study-level information: TCR beta signatures that were public indicated CMV infection and matching HLA type.

TCRdb recomputed calls from the reads with MiXCR, one row per CDR3 protein. The sample gives about 530,000 distinct CDR3 sequences, about 25% of which show up once; about 13% is in the top ten. This clonotype was observed a few times. Its antigen is unknown. Regarding the study as a whole: In two of eight donors, the top clonotype was HLA-C-restricted CMV-specific.

The CDR3 runs to 15 residues. Trimming left V 6 bases short and J 4 bases short, with 17 bases between. Germline assignment: CDR1 MNHNS and CDR2 SASEGT. The TCR was taken from a human donor in good health (CMV status not recorded). Some clones in this sample may be carry-over from other donors' samples. The sample consisted of PBMCs. This rearrangement joins TRBV6-1 to TRBJ2-3; tentatively, D is TRBD2 (5 bases). Written as DNA, the CDR3 is TGTGCCAGCAGCCCCGGGGTTTCCGTATCAGATACGCAGTATTTT. It codes for CASSPGVSVSDTQYF.